Reported below is one T cell receptor beta chain. The target antigen is unknown. The germline gene is not matched at one end of the junction; a read error may be the cause. Each of the donors had 9 to 10 milliliters of peripheral blood drawn into EDTA-treated Vacutainer tubes. This sample is part of a study of blood T cells in healthy people across ages. A second PCR, run for 7 to 11 cycles, used a sample-barcoded 5' primer plus a J-beta primer mix. Every sample gave at least 3 million paired-end reads containing CDR3. TCRdb passed the 5' RACE reads through MiXCR, listing each CDR3 protein once. The sample includes 1.5 million to 2 million distinct CDR3 sequences, around 50% of them seen just once. Findings and caveats of the study: The study regarded diversity estimates from one million T cells as underestimates.

The CDR3 consists of 13 residues. The TCR sequence derives from a woman between 35 and 50 years old in good health. This chain uses TRBV12-3 or TRBV12-4 with TRBJ2-3; D ambiguous. The sample comprised blood. The CDR3 sequence is CASSPDQTDTQYF. The CDR3, as DNA: TGTGCCAGCAGTCCGGACCAGACCGATACACAGTATTTT.